The clone carrying this TCR beta chain was detected only a few times. Its specificity is not known. The CDR3 spans 16 residues. Unmatched junction bases numbered 6, after V lost 4 bases and J lost 0 bases. Germline V CDR1 and CDR2: MNHNS, SASEGT. These data originate in a study of cytotoxic CD8 clonotypes in ibrutinib-treated CLL. In the study overall: Responses: some 24 partial, 2 complete; after median around 64 months, around 15 stayed remitted, around 12 progressed.

Broader study findings: The public clonotypes identified were infrequent and showed contraction or stability on treatment. The study found clonality rose at ibrutinib response, then fell toward baseline at progression. Exceeding age-matched healthy donors, baseline clonality also tracked the counts of circulating CD8+ T cells.

This table comes from immunoSEQ multiplex PCR, and its TCRdb copy is limited to in-frame clones, with some not included. The sample shows 90,000 to 150,000 clones, about 53% of them seen only once. Source: PBMCs, taken after 24 months of ibrutinib treatment. The chain couples TRBV6-1 to TRBJ2-7; 10 bases agree with TRBD1. The sequence was collected from a human donor with chronic lymphocytic leukemia. The CDR3 reads CASSGQGATFSYEQYF. The DNA for the CDR3 is TGTGCCAGCAGTGGACAGGGGGCAACATTCTCCTACGAGCAGTACTTC.